A single sample is the source of the 30 T cell receptor beta chains below, sequenced in a study of cytomegalovirus exposure and HLA in healthy donors (dated by TCRdb to about 2017). Preparation of the library involved the immunoSEQ multiplex PCR assay. For the multiplex PCR, a mixture combining 60 forward primers for TCR Vbeta segments and 13 reverse primers for TCR Jbeta segments was used. TCRdb retrieved this table from immuneACCESS and kept in-frame rearrangements only. Not all clones are present; in checked studies, unresolved V genes account for under half, and no reason is known for the remainder. A total of 100,000 to 150,000 clones appear in this sample, 75% to 90% of them only once. Jointly, the top ten make up 15% to 20% of the sample. The source material was PBMCs. The receptors shown here come from a man between 18 and 35 years old in good health and CMV-seropositive.

The chain links TRBV10-2 to TRBJ2-7; 8 positions agree with TRBD1. Germline V gene sequence: CDR1 WSHSY, CDR2 SAAADI. CDR3 size: 15 residues. V dropped 0 bases and J dropped 2; count of bases not matched to a gene: 3. As DNA, the CDR3 is TGCGCCAGCAGTGAGTCGACAGGGGCCGCCTACGAGCAGTACTTC. Translation gives CASSESTGAAYEQYF.

The chain joins TRBV4-1 to TRBJ1-1; the match to TRBD1 covers 11 bases. V dropped 1 base and J dropped 6; count of bases not matched to a gene: 4. The CDR3 is 15 residues long. Germline V gene lookup returns CDR1 MGHRA and CDR2 YSYEKL. CDR3 sequence: CASSQVGQGASEAFF. The CDR3 DNA reads TGCGCCAGCAGCCAAGTAGGACAGGGGGCCTCTGAAGCTTTCTTT.

This clone was counted a single time. This chain uses TRBV28 with TRBJ2-7, with a possible D match to TRBD2 (7 bases). The CDR3 contains 17 residues. The V gene lost 3 bases and the J gene lost 2 bases, with 20 bases spanning the gap. CDR1 and CDR2 from the germline V gene are MDHEN and SYDVKM. The CDR3 DNA reads as TGTGCCAGCAGTTTTGGGGGGGGCAGGACCGAAACCTACGAGCAGTACTTC. Its protein product is CASSFGGGRTETYEQYF. Looking up the rest from reference TRBV28 and TRBJ2-7 gives the full variable domain: DVKVTQSSRYLVKRTGEKVFLECVQDMDHENMFWYRQDPGLGLRLIYFSYDVKMKEKGDIPEGYSVSREKKERFSLILESASTNQTSMYLCASSFGGGRTETYEQYFGPGTRLTVT.

This clone has just one count. V gene TRBV7-6 combines with J gene TRBJ2-7; a weak D match, TRBD2 (6 bases). Germline V gene lookup returns CDR1 SGHVS and CDR2 FNYEAQ. V lost 5 bases and J lost 5, with 16 bases in between. CDR3 length equals 14 residues. Here the CDR3 reads CASSNGGAVNEQYF. CDR3 bases: TGTGCCAGCAGCAATGGCGGGGCGGTGAACGAGCAGTACTTC.

The chain carries TRBV4-2 and TRBJ2-7; 7 bases agree with TRBD2. CDR1 and CDR2 from the germline V gene are LGHNA and YNFKEQ. The CDR3 totals 17 residues. J lost 0 bases, V lost 0 bases, and 8 bases had no gene match. The CDR3: CASSQDMAGVLSYEQYF. Written as DNA, the CDR3 is TGTGCCAGCAGCCAAGATATGGCGGGAGTACTCTCCTACGAGCAGTACTTC.

This clone appeared once. The chain links TRBV5-1 to TRBJ1-4; 10 positions agree with TRBD1. With V trimmed by 4 bases and J by 3 bases, 3 bases remained unmatched. There are 15 residues in the CDR3. Germline V gene data show CDR1 as SGHRS and CDR2 as YFSETQ. CDR3 bases: TGCGCCAGCAGCGGCGGACAGGGGGCTAATGAAAAACTGTTTTTT. It translates to CASSGGQGANEKLFF.

This chain uses TRBV5-3 with TRBJ1-5, with D unclear. TRBV5-3 is identified as an open reading frame with a role that is uncertain. The CDR3 loop spans 14 amino acids. V was cut by 5 bases and J by 0 bases, with 9 bases left in between. CDR3 DNA: TGTGCCAGAAGAGAACGGGTTAGCAATCAGCCCCAGCATTTT. Translation gives CARRERVSNQPQHF.

The rearrangement joins TRBV14 to TRBJ2-7, with D perhaps matching TRBD2 (5 bases). This CDR3 spans 17 amino acids. V was clipped by 0 bases and J by 3 bases, with 18 bases between them. Germline CDR1 SGHDN, CDR2 FVKESK. CDR3 amino acids: CASSQDRRIGSFYEQYF. The CDR3 DNA follows: TGTGCCAGCAGCCAAGATCGGAGGATTGGTTCTTTCTACGAGCAGTACTTC.

This clone was counted a few times. The V call is TRBV2, the J call TRBJ2-1; TRBD2 aligns across 13 bases. The CDR3 is 15 residues long. V lost 6 bases and J lost 8; bases outside the gene matches: 7. Germline CDR1 SNHLY, CDR2 FYNNEI. CDR3 protein: CASSKLAGGPYEQFF. The CDR3 DNA reads as TGTGCCAGCAGCAAACTAGCGGGGGGGCCGTATGAGCAGTTCTTC. The whole variable domain, filled in from reference TRBV2 and TRBJ2-1, reads EPEVTQTPSHQVTQMGQEVILRCVPISNHLYFYWYRQILGQKVEFLVSFYNNEISEKSEIFDDQFSVERPDGSNFTLKIRSTKLEDSAMYFCASSKLAGGPYEQFFGPGTRLTVL.

This rearrangement joins TRBV30 to TRBJ2-3; maybe TRBD2 (6 bases). From germline, CDR1 is GTSNPN and CDR2 SVGIG (reference sequence). With 1 base removed from V and 3 bases from J, the gap between germline ends came to 20 bases. This CDR3 spans 17 amino acids. Written as DNA, the CDR3 is TGTGCCTGGAGTGATTATCCGGGGGACCACCTGACAGATACGCAGTATTTT. This gives the protein CAWSDYPGDHLTDTQYF.

The chain uses TRBV7-8 and TRBJ2-4; D unresolved. This CDR3 spans 15 amino acids. The germline gives CDR1 SGHVS, CDR2 FQNEAQ. V was clipped by 1 base and J by 3 bases, with 10 bases between them. This CDR3 is CASSLGGYGKNIQYF. CDR3 DNA: TGTGCCAGCAGCTTAGGAGGTTATGGCAAAAACATTCAGTACTTC. The whole variable domain, remainder taken from reference TRBV7-8 and TRBJ2-4, is GAGVSQSPRYKVAKRGQDVALRCDPISGHVSLFWYQQALGQGPEFLTYFQNEAQLDKSGLPSDRFFAERPEGSVSTLKIQRTQQEDSAVYLCASSLGGYGKNIQYFGAGTRLSVL.

The chain uses TRBV27 and TRBJ2-2; 10 bases line up with TRBD1. This CDR3 contains 16 residues. J was trimmed by 7 bases and V by 7 bases; bases with no gene match: 12. CDR1 and CDR2 from the germline V gene are MNHEY and SMNVEV (reference sequence). The CDR3 loop is CASTPQRTGGVGELFF. CDR3 nucleotide sequence: TGTGCCAGCACACCCCAGAGGACAGGGGGGGTCGGGGAGCTGTTTTTT.

This clone was seen a single time. The chain employs TRBV7-9 and TRBJ2-1; D is uncertain. Trimming cost V 3 bases and J 9 bases, with 6 bases left between them. Germline loops: CDR1 SEHNR, CDR2 FQNEAQ (reference sequence). This CDR3 has 11 residues. The CDR3 region has the DNA TGTGCCAGCAGCTTCACGGGTGAGCAGTTCTTC. Translating it yields CASSFTGEQFF.

This chain links TRBV2 with TRBJ1-2, with D maybe TRBD1 (5 bases). The V end was cut by 7 bases, the J end by 1 base, with 28 bases between. The length of the CDR3 is 19 residues. The germline V gene encodes CDR1 SNHLY and CDR2 FYNNEI. As DNA, the CDR3 is TGTGCCAGCATGGATCCCATGATCGTTCCGACAGAATTTAACTATGGCTACACCTTC. It translates to CASMDPMIVPTEFNYGYTF.

Regarding this clone: Other nucleotide sequences in the sample specify the same CDR3. The V gene is TRBV18, the J gene TRBJ2-3; possibly TRBD2 for D (6 bases). This CDR3 contains 12 residues. V dropped 5 bases and J dropped 3 bases, with 6 bases sitting between them. Germline values: CDR1 KGHSH, CDR2 LQKENI. The CDR3 DNA sequence: TGTGCCAGCTCAGGGGGGACAGATACGCAGTATTTT. It encodes CASSGGTDTQYF.

The genes are TRBV7-9 and TRBJ1-4, with D possibly matching TRBD1 (5 bases). The CDR3 sequence is 14 residues long. V lost 7 bases to trimming and J lost 2 bases, with 11 bases between them. Germline V gives CDR1 SEHNR, CDR2 FQNEAQ (reference sequence). Written as DNA, the CDR3 is TGTGCCAGCAACGTCGCAGGGACTAATGAAAAACTGTTTTTT. Residues: CASNVAGTNEKLFF.

The sample holds a few counts of this clone. The chain combines TRBV13 with TRBJ2-7; the D is unclear. V was shortened by 2 bases and J by 3 bases, with 5 bases between the two germline ends. Germline values: CDR1 PRHDT, CDR2 FYEKMQ (reference sequence). There are 12 residues in the CDR3. DNA for the CDR3: TGTGCCAGCAGCTTAAATCACTACGAGCAGTACTTC. Residues: CASSLNHYEQYF.

The chain couples TRBV9 to TRBJ2-2; TRBD2 matches 7 bases. Trimming cost V 3 bases and J 2 bases; bases outside gene matches: 16. CDR1 and CDR2 from the germline V gene are SGDLS and YYNGEE. The CDR3 covers 19 residues. CDR3 sequence reads: CASSGPGGIWPQNTGELFF. DNA for the CDR3: TGTGCCAGCAGCGGGCCCGGGGGGATCTGGCCTCAAAACACCGGGGAGCTGTTTTTT.

V is TRBV30 and J is TRBJ2-3; 8 nucleotides line up with TRBD2. This CDR3 is 14 amino acids long. Germline loops: CDR1 GTSNPN, CDR2 SVGIG (reference sequence). J lost 1 base, V lost 7 bases, and 7 bases had no gene match. CDR3 DNA: TGTGCCTTAGATAGCGGGGACGGCACAGATACGCAGTATTTT. Its translation: CALDSGDGTDTQYF. Looking up the rest from reference TRBV30 and TRBJ2-3 gives the full variable domain: SQTIHQWPATLVQPVGSPLSLECTVEGTSNPNLYWYRQAAGRGLQLLFYSVGIGQISSEVPQNLSASRPQDRQFILSSKKLLLSDSGFYLCALDSGDGTDTQYFGPGTRLTVL.

The chain couples TRBV6-5 to TRBJ2-5; 8 nucleotides line up with TRBD1. Germline values: CDR1 MNHEY, CDR2 SVGAGI. CDR3 length: 15 amino acids. The V and J ends lost 2 bases and 1 base, in that order; junction bases with no gene match: 3. The CDR3 nucleotides read TGTGCCAGCAGTTACACCGGACAGGGCCAAGAGACCCAGTACTTC. Translated, it gives CASSYTGQGQETQYF.

The V and J genes are TRBV10-3 and TRBJ1-2; no clear D gene. The CDR3 is made up of 14 amino acids. Trimming took 4 bases from V and 1 from J, leaving 10 bases between them. In germline, CDR1 is ENHRY, CDR2 SYGVKD. The chain's CDR3 is CAISGVRVNYGYTF. CDR3 coding DNA: TGTGCCATCAGTGGGGTGAGGGTTAACTATGGCTACACCTTC.

The chain joins TRBV10-3 to TRBJ2-2; 8 nucleotides line up with TRBD1. Germline CDR1 and CDR2: ENHRY and SYGVKD. The CDR3 sequence is 14 residues long. J gave up 3 bases and V 5 bases, and 2 bases lay outside the gene matches. The CDR3 is CAISNRGDTGELFF. In DNA, the CDR3 is TGTGCCATCAGTAACAGGGGGGACACCGGGGAGCTGTTTTTT.

V is TRBV5-6 and J is TRBJ2-7; D remains ambiguous. Germline values: CDR1 SGHDT, CDR2 YYEEEE. Between the trimmed V and J ends, which lost 4 bases and 1 base, there was a span of 3 bases. The CDR3 has 11 residues. For the CDR3, the DNA is TGTGCCAGCAGCACTTCCTACGAGCAGTACTTC. It specifies CASSTSYEQYF. The full variable domain, completed using reference TRBV5-6 and TRBJ2-7, is DAGVTQSPTHLIKTRGQQVTLRCSPKSGHDTVSWYQQALGQGPQFIFQYYEEEERQRGNFPDRFSGHQFPNYSSELNVNALLLGDSALYLCASSTSYEQYFGPGTRLTVT.

The chain recombines TRBV6-5 with TRBJ2-3; 8 bases match TRBD1. Germline V CDR1 and CDR2: MNHEY, SVGAGI. The V gene end was trimmed by 6 bases and the J gene end by 3 bases; junction bases not matched to a gene: 8. This CDR3 contains 15 residues. The CDR3 sequence: CASSPIQGATDTQYF. CDR3 nucleotide sequence: TGTGCCAGCAGCCCGATCCAGGGGGCAACAGATACGCAGTATTTT.

Comment on this clone: Sequence at one end of the junction differs from germline and may be a read error. V usage is TRBV4-1 and J usage is TRBJ2-1; 11 bases match TRBD1. The CDR3 length is 15 residues. Germline assignment: CDR1 MGHRA and CDR2 YSYEKL. CDR3: CASSPGTGGNNERFF. The CDR3 DNA is TGCGCCAGCAGCCCCGGGACAGGGGGGAACAATGAGCGGTTCTTC.

The chain carries TRBV6-5 and TRBJ2-5; TRBD1 matches at 9 bases. Trimming at V came to 0 bases and at J to 6 bases, leaving 5 bases not matched to a gene. Germline V gene sequence: CDR1 MNHEY, CDR2 SVGAGI. The CDR3 covers 15 residues. The CDR3 DNA sequence: TGTGCCAGCAGTTACTCTACAGGGGGCCTGAAGACCCAGTACTTC. It translates to CASSYSTGGLKTQYF.

This sequence joins TRBV7-3 and TRBJ2-3, with 8 bases lining up with TRBD2. Germline V lookup: CDR1 SGHTA, CDR2 FQGTGA. J was trimmed by 4 bases and V by 4 bases; bases with no gene match: 7. There are 15 residues in the CDR3. As DNA, the CDR3 is TGTGCCAGCAGCTCAAACGGGGGGGCCGCAGATACGCAGTATTTT. Amino acid sequence: CASSSNGGAADTQYF.

The chain couples TRBV5-6 to TRBJ1-6; 10 bases line up with TRBD1. Germline V gene lookup returns CDR1 SGHDT and CDR2 YYEEEE. J gave up 15 bases and V 4 bases, and 13 bases lay outside the gene matches. The CDR3 extends over 15 amino acids. CDR3 region: CASSPWDRGPLVLHF. CDR3 DNA: TGTGCCAGCAGCCCGTGGGACAGGGGCCCTCTGGTCCTCCACTTT. Based on the CDR3 plus reference TRBV5-6 and TRBJ1-6, the full variable domain is DAGVTQSPTHLIKTRGQQVTLRCSPKSGHDTVSWYQQALGQGPQFIFQYYEEEERQRGNFPDRFSGHQFPNYSSELNVNALLLGDSALYLCASSPWDRGPLVLHFGNGTRLTVT.

The genes are TRBV11-2 and TRBJ2-1; 9 nucleotides align to TRBD1. The CDR3 spans 17 residues. V lost 5 bases to trimming and J lost 8 bases; unmatched junction nucleotides: 16. Germline loops: CDR1 SGHAT, CDR2 FQNNGV. CDR3 nucleotides: TGTGCCAGCAGCCCCCCACGAGGGACAGGGTATAGGGATGAGCAGTTCTTC. Its protein product is CASSPPRGTGYRDEQFF.

The chain carries TRBV7-3 and TRBJ2-1, with 11 bases matching TRBD2. The CDR3 consists of 15 residues. The V gene's germline CDR1 is SGHTA and CDR2 FQGTGA. The V and J ends lost 5 bases and 6 bases, in that order; junction bases with no gene match: 6. In DNA form, the CDR3 reads TGTGCCAGCAGCATTACTAGCGGGGGTACCAATGAGCAGTTCTTC. Translated, it gives CASSITSGGTNEQFF.